This T cell receptor beta chain came from a study of cytomegalovirus exposure and HLA in healthy donors. Turning to the study itself: A prior analysis found some 110 million unique TCR beta sequences from around 190 million T cells. Study-wide points: One later analysis reportedly identified an Asian-associated ancestry cluster that showed fewer N-insertions than the roughly 670-donor mean.

Regarding this clone: The antigen is unknown.

13 Jbeta primers and 60 Vbeta primers were used for the PCR. Clones were sequenced by immunoSEQ multiplex PCR, and TCRdb holds only the in-frame ones, with some missing. Among 110,000 or so clones listed, 65% to 85% were seen once. Trimming shortened V by 3 bases and J by 0 bases, and 9 bases separated the two germline ends. The CDR3 extends over 15 amino acids. Germline CDR1 reads MNHEY; CDR2 reads SMNVEV (reference sequence). The rearrangement links TRBV27 to TRBJ1-3; D gene ambiguous. The sequencing input was PBMCs. This receptor was obtained from a woman aged 25 to 45 in good health and CMV-seropositive. The CDR3 protein is CASSFSGLSGNTIYF. CDR3 in DNA: TGTGCCAGCAGTTTTTCCGGTCTCTCTGGAAACACCATATATTTT.